This T cell receptor (beta chain) stems from a study of T cells in Graves' hyperthyroidism and ophthalmopathy. Findings of the study overall: Blood also carried most thyroid clonotypes expanded above 0.001.

TCR beta CDR3 regions were amplified from RNA transcripts. HTBI primers were employed in a first-round RT-PCR of the TCR CDR3. TCRdb passed the multiplex PCR reads through MiXCR, listing each CDR3 protein once. The sample includes 600,000 to 850,000 distinct CDR3 sequences, 18% of them seen just once. Patients were excluded because of uncontrolled infection, other autoimmune disease, pregnancy or lactation. Thyroid ultrasound, orbital computed tomography, clinical symptoms, and serum thyroxine and TRAb underpinned diagnoses. Blood was drawn at first hyperthyroidism diagnosis, before any ophthalmopathy symptoms. This clonotype was observed at least ten times. Its antigen is undetermined. V lost 8 bases and J lost 1, with 18 bases in between. The CDR3 is 15 residues long. Germline values: CDR1 MNHNS, CDR2 SASEGT.

The material sequenced was blood. The sequence was obtained from a woman in her forties or fifties with Graves' hyperthyroidism that later progressed to Graves' ophthalmopathy. The chain employs TRBV6-1 and TRBJ2-7; D remains ambiguous. In DNA, the CDR3 is TGTGCCAGCCGTTTCGAGACTCTTGCGTCCTACGAGCAGTACTTC. Protein sequence: CASRFETLASYEQYF.